Following are 21 T cell receptor beta chains from one sample sequenced in a study of cytomegalovirus exposure and HLA in healthy donors. Produced via immunoSEQ multiplex PCR; TCRdb's table is partial and in-frame only. The data show 150,000 to 250,000 clones, about 81% seen once. The sequencing input was PBMCs. These receptors were taken from a young woman in good health and CMV-seronegative.

The rearrangement joins TRBV14 to TRBJ1-2; tentatively, D is TRBD1 (6 bases). CDR3 length: 14 amino acids. From germline, CDR1 is SGHDN and CDR2 FVKESK. V lost 1 base and J 8 bases, leaving 14 bases between the germline ends. The chain's CDR3 is CASSQVVTGKGYTF. CDR3 nucleotides: TGTGCCAGCAGCCAAGTGGTTACAGGGAAGGGCTACACCTTC.

This chain connects TRBV27 to TRBJ2-3, with 9 bases matching TRBD2. CDR1 and CDR2 from the germline V gene are MNHEY and SMNVEV (reference sequence). CDR3 length equals 17 residues. The J segment lost 3 bases and the V segment lost 8 bases, leaving 15 bases of the junction unmatched. CDR3: CASCWSMRGGRTDTQYF. The DNA of the CDR3 is TGTGCCAGCTGTTGGTCGATGCGGGGGGGCCGGACAGATACGCAGTATTTT.

The chain carries TRBV30 and TRBJ2-1, with a possible D match to TRBD2 (5 bases). Per the germline V gene, CDR1 is GTSNPN and CDR2 is SVGIG (reference sequence). Trimming removed 2 bases from V and 6 bases from J, with 11 bases in between. This CDR3 contains 13 residues. The CDR3 loop reads CAWSPKGVNEQFF. The CDR3 bases are TGTGCCTGGAGTCCGAAGGGAGTCAATGAGCAGTTCTTC.

The chain links TRBV19 to TRBJ2-1; 11 nucleotides line up with TRBD2. Germline V lookup: CDR1 LNHDA, CDR2 SQIVND (reference sequence). This CDR3 has 14 residues. Losses at the gene ends were 7 bases for V and 4 bases for J; bases not matched to a gene: 3. CDR3 bases: TGTGCCAGTAACTTAGCGGGGGGGTACAATGAGCAGTTCTTC. This encodes CASNLAGGYNEQFF.

This clone was seen only a few times. The gene calls are TRBV27 and TRBJ1-6; 12 bases map to TRBD1. The CDR3 is 15 residues long. V shed 3 bases and J 9 bases; nucleotides not matched to a gene: 3. CDR1 is MNHEY and CDR2 is SMNVEV in the germline V gene (reference sequence). CDR3 amino acids: CASSLVGQGASPLHF. The CDR3 DNA sequence: TGTGCCAGCAGTTTGGTGGGACAGGGGGCTTCACCCCTCCACTTT.

The rearrangement uses TRBV5-4 and TRBJ1-4, with TRBD1 matching over 8 bases. The CDR3 loop spans 14 amino acids. The V segment lost 5 bases and the J segment 6 bases; nucleotides outside the gene matches: 6. The V gene's germline CDR1 is SGHNT and CDR2 YYREEE (reference sequence). CDR3 coding DNA: TGTGCCAGCAGAACCGGACAGGGTGATGAAAAACTGTTTTTT. Translation: CASRTGQGDEKLFF.

This clone was detected only once. J is TRBJ2-1 and V is TRBV9; D unresolved. The length of the CDR3 is 13 residues. V shed 1 base and J shed 8 bases, with 10 bases lying between them. Germline V lookup: CDR1 SGDLS, CDR2 YYNGEE. The CDR3 spells CASSVLSADEQFF. The CDR3 DNA reads TGTGCCAGCAGCGTATTGAGTGCCGATGAGCAGTTCTTC.

This clone was counted a few times. The chain combines TRBV9 with TRBJ2-1; 8 nucleotides line up with TRBD2. There are 15 residues in the CDR3. The germline V gene encodes CDR1 SGDLS and CDR2 YYNGEE. Trimming took 2 bases from V and 9 from J; bases not matched to a gene: 10. Here the CDR3 DNA reads TGTGCCAGCAGCGTCGGGAGCGGGAGCAAAGGTGAGCAGTTCTTC. The encoded protein is CASSVGSGSKGEQFF.

V is TRBV4-1 and J is TRBJ1-5, with TRBD1 identical over 11 bases. V shed 2 bases and J 6 bases; nucleotides not matched to a gene: 9. Germline CDR1 MGHRA, CDR2 YSYEKL. There are 17 residues in the CDR3. The CDR3 is CASSQMGQGDGGQPQHF. The DNA for the CDR3 is TGCGCCAGCAGCCAAATGGGACAGGGGGACGGAGGTCAGCCCCAGCATTTT.

J is TRBJ2-2 and V is TRBV7-9; tentatively, D is TRBD1 (6 bases). V was cut by 7 bases and J by 7 bases, with 22 bases left in between. This CDR3 is 16 amino acids long. Germline-derived CDR1 and CDR2 are SEHNR and FQNEAQ (reference sequence). As DNA, the CDR3 is TGTGCCAGCACCTTGGGGGCAGGGTCGTCTTTCGGGGAGCTGTTTTTT. This sequence encodes CASTLGAGSSFGELFF.

The V and J genes are TRBV27 and TRBJ2-4; a weak D match, TRBD2 (5 bases). Trimming pared 6 bases from V and 8 bases from J, leaving 17 bases between. Germline CDR1 reads MNHEY; CDR2 reads SMNVEV (reference sequence). The length of the CDR3 is 14 residues. This CDR3 is CASSRADYLDIQYF. The CDR3 nucleotides read TGTGCCAGCAGCCGTGCTGACTACTTAGACATTCAGTACTTC.

The V and J genes are TRBV19 and TRBJ2-1; TRBD2 aligns across 7 bases. The V segment lost 1 base and the J segment 5 bases; nucleotides outside the gene matches: 5. Germline assignment: CDR1 LNHDA and CDR2 SQIVND (reference sequence). CDR3 length equals 15 residues. The CDR3 region is CASSIARLADNEQFF. In DNA form, the CDR3 reads TGTGCCAGTAGTATAGCTCGGCTAGCGGACAATGAGCAGTTCTTC. The complete variable domain, with remaining parts taken from reference TRBV19 and TRBJ2-1, reads DGGITQSPKYLFRKEGQNVTLSCEQNLNHDAMYWYRQDPGQGLRLIYYSQIVNDFQKGDIAEGYSVSREKKESFPLTVTSAQKNPTAFYLCASSIARLADNEQFFGPGTRLTVL.

This clone was detected only once. The chain has TRBV27 and TRBJ2-5; 7 nucleotides match TRBD1. V trimming: 3 bases; J trimming: 5 bases; junction bases outside the gene matches: 6. The V gene's germline CDR1 is MNHEY and CDR2 SMNVEV (reference sequence). This CDR3 is built from 14 residues. The CDR3 DNA follows: TGTGCCAGCAGTTTCCGAGGGGGCGCGGAGACCCAGTACTTC. Translated: CASSFRGGAETQYF.

V is TRBV5-6 and J is TRBJ2-7; D is perhaps TRBD1 (5 bases). Germline V lookup: CDR1 SGHDT, CDR2 YYEEEE. The CDR3 contains 15 residues. Between the trimmed V and J ends, which lost 4 bases and 2 bases, there was a span of 16 bases. This CDR3 reads CASSRGFDSAYEQYF. CDR3 bases: TGTGCCAGCAGCCGAGGCTTCGACAGCGCCTACGAGCAGTACTTC.

The V and J genes are TRBV11-2 and TRBJ2-7; 9 nucleotides line up with TRBD1. Trimming at V came to 4 bases and at J to 9 bases, leaving 10 bases not matched to a gene. The CDR3 contains 14 residues. Per the germline V gene, CDR1 is SGHAT and CDR2 is FQNNGV. Here the CDR3 reads CASSSTGGLTGQYF. The DNA for the CDR3 is TGTGCCAGCAGCTCGACAGGGGGGTTGACAGGGCAGTACTTC.

J is TRBJ2-1 and V is TRBV5-1, with 7 nucleotides matching TRBD2. CDR3 size: 15 residues. Germline lookup yields CDR1 SGHRS and CDR2 YFSETQ. After removal of 6 bases from V and 0 bases from J, the junction contained 6 bases not matched to a gene. This CDR3 is CASKPSGSSYNEQFF. In DNA form, the CDR3 reads TGCGCCAGCAAACCTAGCGGAAGCTCCTACAATGAGCAGTTCTTC.

The CDR3 loop reads CASIRGTSAYEQYF. As DNA, the CDR3 is TGTGCCAGCATCCGAGGGACTAGCGCCTACGAGCAGTACTTC. V usage is TRBV28 and J usage is TRBJ2-7; 10 positions match TRBD2. The CDR3 has 14 amino acids. Germline V CDR1 and CDR2: MDHEN, SYDVKM. V was clipped by 7 bases and J by 2 bases; unmatched bases: 5.

This clone was recorded only once. This chain joins TRBV2 and TRBJ2-7, with D perhaps TRBD1 (6 bases). The ends were cut back, 4 bases at V and 2 bases at J, with 9 bases in the middle. CDR3 length: 13 amino acids. CDR1 SNHLY and CDR2 FYNNEI come from the germline V gene. For the CDR3, the DNA is TGTGCCAGCAGTGCACAGGGTCCCTACGAGCAGTACTTC. This sequence encodes CASSAQGPYEQYF.

This clone was counted a single time. The chain is built from TRBV28 and TRBJ2-5, with 8 bases lining up with TRBD2. J gave up 5 bases and V 8 bases, and 4 bases lay outside the gene matches. This CDR3 has 12 amino acids. Looked up from germline, CDR1 is MDHEN and CDR2 is SYDVKM. In DNA form, the CDR3 reads TGTGCCAGCGGGCGGGGGGTCGAGACCCAGTACTTC. Encoded protein: CASGRGVETQYF.

The genes are TRBV2 and TRBJ2-5, with a possible D match to TRBD2 (6 bases). Trimming shortened V by 7 bases and J by 0 bases, and 9 bases separated the two germline ends. CDR1 and CDR2 (germline): SNHLY, FYNNEI. CDR3 length: 13 residues. CDR3 in DNA: TGTGCCAGCACCCGGGACTACCAAGAGACCCAGTACTTC. Residues: CASTRDYQETQYF.

V gene TRBV28 combines with J gene TRBJ1-4, with D maybe TRBD1 (6 bases). The CDR3 runs to 11 residues. The germline gives CDR1 MDHEN, CDR2 SYDVKM. Trimming took off 6 bases at V and 10 bases at J, with 9 bases between the two ends. CDR3 loop: CASSQDRKLFF. DNA of the CDR3: TGTGCCAGCAGCCAGGACAGAAAACTGTTTTTT.